This T cell receptor (beta chain) originates from a study of T cell repertoires in cytomegalovirus infection (dated by TCRdb to about 2019). For the study in its entirety: Recently identified HLA-C-restricted CMV epitopes, whose presentation resists viral immunomodulation, were targeted by peptide stimulations together with well-studied HLA-B-restricted epitopes. Donor HLA type was relevant to the analysis, because carriage of CMV infection together with the matching HLA type was indicated by public TCR beta signatures.

The reads were generated on an Illumina HiSeq 1500. TCRdb ran its own pipeline on the public reads, namely fastp trimming at Q25 and MiXCR clone calling, and kept in-frame beta chains. Each entry is one CDR3 protein sequence, shown with its most common DNA and genes. This sample is represented by 900,000 to 950,000 distinct CDR3 sequences; more than 25% of them were singletons. The ten top clones hold about 14% of the sample. The sample's treatment or condition, from its label and the paper: in vitro stimulation with specific CMV peptide epitopes to enrich CMV-specific T cells. The germline V gene encodes CDR1 SEHNR and CDR2 FQNEAQ (reference sequence). Trimming removed 2 bases from V and 7 bases from J; the gene matches leave 17 bases unexplained. From its cysteine to its phenylalanine, the CDR3 spans 19 amino acids. Just CDR3 DNA is preserved here, 57 bases in frame from base 1. The investigation overall reported the following: The ex vivo response was dominated by HLA-C-restricted CMV-specific TCR beta clonotypes, which also provided the single most frequent clonotype in two of eight donors. In both this cohort and an independent cohort of 352 donors, the cumulative frequency of public TCR beta family members distinguished carriers of CMV infection plus the relevant HLA type.

To note about this clonotype: Its target antigen remains unknown. Qualities for individual bases were not recorded, and no much larger clone is one base off.

The source of this sequence is a human donor in good health (CMV status not recorded). Some clones in this sample may be carry-over from other donors' samples. The receptor chain draws on TRBV7-9 and TRBJ1-6; TRBD1 fits 7 bases in the junction. The sample in question was cultured CD8+ T cells from PBMCs, obtained from culture after CMV antigen stimulation. DNA sequence: TGTGCCAGCAGCTTAAGAACGGGAACAGGGGAAGAATACAATTCACCCCTCCACTTT. This codes for CASSLRTGTGEEYNSPLHF.